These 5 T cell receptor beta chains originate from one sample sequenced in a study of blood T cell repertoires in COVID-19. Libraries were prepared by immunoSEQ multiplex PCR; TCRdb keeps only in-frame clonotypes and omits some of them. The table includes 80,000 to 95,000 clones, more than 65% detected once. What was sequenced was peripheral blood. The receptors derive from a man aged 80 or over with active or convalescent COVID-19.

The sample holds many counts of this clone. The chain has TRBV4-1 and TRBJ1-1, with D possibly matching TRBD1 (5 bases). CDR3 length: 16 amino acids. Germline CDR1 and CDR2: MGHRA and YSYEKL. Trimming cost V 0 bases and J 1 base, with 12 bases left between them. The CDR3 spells CASSQDWQGGNTEAFF. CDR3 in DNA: TGCGCCAGCAGCCAAGATTGGCAGGGTGGGAACACTGAAGCTTTCTTT.

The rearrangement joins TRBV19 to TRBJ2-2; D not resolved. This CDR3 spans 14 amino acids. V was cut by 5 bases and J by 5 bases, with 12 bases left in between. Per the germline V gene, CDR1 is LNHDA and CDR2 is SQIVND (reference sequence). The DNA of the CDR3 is TGTGCCAGTAGTCAACCTACGGAGACCGGGGAGCTGTTTTTT. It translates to CASSQPTETGELFF.

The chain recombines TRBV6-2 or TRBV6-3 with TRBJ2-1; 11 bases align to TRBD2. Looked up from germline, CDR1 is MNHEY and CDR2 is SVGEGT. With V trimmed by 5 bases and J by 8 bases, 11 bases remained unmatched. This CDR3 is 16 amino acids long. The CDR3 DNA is TGTGCCAGCAGTCCCGCGTTAGCGGGGGGGCAGGATGAGCAGTTCTTC. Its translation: CASSPALAGGQDEQFF.

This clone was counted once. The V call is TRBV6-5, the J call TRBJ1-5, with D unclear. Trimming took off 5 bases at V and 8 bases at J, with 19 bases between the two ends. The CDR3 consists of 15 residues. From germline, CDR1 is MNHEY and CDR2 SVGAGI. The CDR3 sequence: CASSNQVGVGKPQHF. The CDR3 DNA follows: TGTGCCAGCAGTAACCAGGTTGGCGTCGGGAAGCCCCAGCATTTT.

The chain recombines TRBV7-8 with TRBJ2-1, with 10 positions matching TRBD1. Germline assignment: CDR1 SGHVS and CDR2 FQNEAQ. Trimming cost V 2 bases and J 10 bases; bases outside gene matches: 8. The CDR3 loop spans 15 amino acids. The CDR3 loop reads CASSLRQGAGIEQFF. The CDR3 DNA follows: TGTGCCAGCAGCTTACGACAGGGGGCTGGAATCGAGCAGTTCTTC.